One sample yielded the 15 T cell receptor beta chains listed below, sequenced in a study of T cell changes during pregnancy in multiple sclerosis. Assay used: immunoSEQ multiplex PCR; TCRdb lists only in-frame clones, some missing. Of more than 55,000 clones in the sample, just over 90% are singletons; the top ten hold less than 2.5%. Material: peripheral blood, obtained in the first trimester of pregnancy. Every receptor here comes from a female donor in good health, enrolled as a control in a pregnancy study.

The chain is built from TRBV10-1 and TRBJ2-1, with D perhaps TRBD2 (7 bases). The CDR3 contains 14 residues. V was pared by 6 bases and J by 9 bases, with 18 bases between. The V gene's germline CDR1 is WNHNN and CDR2 SYGVQD (reference sequence). CDR3 residues: CASSPLGGASEQFF. CDR3 in DNA: TGCGCCAGCAGCCCGCTTGGGGGGGCCTCTGAGCAGTTCTTC.

This clone has more than one count but fewer than ten. The chain couples TRBV4-1 to TRBJ2-7; D is perhaps TRBD2 (5 bases). CDR3 length: 13 amino acids. V was cut by 0 bases and J by 7 bases, with 10 bases left in between. In germline, CDR1 is MGHRA, CDR2 YSYEKL. The CDR3 sequence is CASSQDLRREQYF. Written as DNA, the CDR3 is TGCGCCAGCAGCCAAGATCTAAGGAGGGAGCAGTACTTC.

In its sample, this clone was seen once. The chain carries TRBV19 and TRBJ2-5, with D possibly matching TRBD2 (6 bases). The V gene's germline CDR1 is LNHDA and CDR2 SQIVND (reference sequence). Trimming stripped 6 bases from V and 5 bases from J, with 13 bases between. The CDR3 is 13 residues long. The CDR3 sequence is CASSLGLSETQYF. The CDR3 bases are TGTGCCAGTAGCCTCGGACTATCGGAGACCCAGTACTTC.

The V gene is TRBV2, the J gene TRBJ1-6; 7 nucleotides match TRBD1. CDR1 and CDR2 from the germline V gene are SNHLY and FYNNEI. There are 14 residues in the CDR3. V gave up 7 bases and J gave up 7 bases; unmatched junction bases: 7. In nucleotides, the CDR3 is TGTGCCAGCAACCCGGGACAGCGCAATTCACCCCTCCACTTT. It yields the protein CASNPGQRNSPLHF.

The chain recombines TRBV4-1 with TRBJ2-7; possibly TRBD1 for D (6 bases). This CDR3 has 14 amino acids. Germline V gene sequence: CDR1 MGHRA, CDR2 YSYEKL. The ends were cut back, 9 bases at V and 0 bases at J, with 15 bases in the middle. The CDR3 here is CASRTGPLSYEQYF. The CDR3 DNA follows: TGCGCCAGTAGAACAGGGCCCCTCTCCTACGAGCAGTACTTC.

This clone was seen just once. The V and J genes are TRBV6-5 and TRBJ2-7; 10 nucleotides line up with TRBD1. With V trimmed by 8 bases and J by 5 bases, 9 bases remained unmatched. This CDR3 region has 14 residues. Germline V gene lookup returns CDR1 MNHEY and CDR2 SVGAGI. Written as DNA, the CDR3 is TGTGCCAGCTGTCCGGGACAGGGGTGCCACGAGCAGTACTTC. Translating it yields CASCPGQGCHEQYF.

CDR3 bases: TGTGCCATCACGCCTAGCGGGACCAATGAGCAGTTCTTC. It codes for CAITPSGTNEQFF. J is TRBJ2-1 and V is TRBV10-3; 9 bases are a match to TRBD2. CDR3 length equals 13 residues. Germline CDR1 ENHRY, CDR2 SYGVKD. V lost 7 bases to trimming and J lost 6 bases; unmatched junction nucleotides: 4.

V is TRBV23-1 and J is TRBJ2-5; 8 bases are shared with TRBD1. TRBV23-1 is filed as an ORF, its function uncertain. The CDR3 is 16 residues long. V gave up 1 base and J gave up 0 bases; unmatched junction bases: 4. The CDR3 sequence: CASSQWTGKYQETQYF. The CDR3, as DNA: TGCGCCAGCAGTCAATGGACAGGGAAGTACCAAGAGACCCAGTACTTC.

The J gene is TRBJ2-7, the V gene TRBV28; 7 nucleotides match TRBD2. Germline loops: CDR1 MDHEN, CDR2 SYDVKM. The CDR3 sequence is 13 residues long. V trimming: 3 bases; J trimming: 3 bases; junction bases outside the gene matches: 2. In nucleotides, the CDR3 is TGTGCCAGCAGTTTCGCTAGCGGCTACGAGCAGTACTTC. It yields the protein CASSFASGYEQYF. The full variable domain, with the rest looked up from reference TRBV28 and TRBJ2-7, is DVKVTQSSRYLVKRTGEKVFLECVQDMDHENMFWYRQDPGLGLRLIYFSYDVKMKEKGDIPEGYSVSREKKERFSLILESASTNQTSMYLCASSFASGYEQYFGPGTRLTVT.

The chain carries TRBV10-2 and TRBJ1-3, with D perhaps matching TRBD1 (5 bases). CDR3 size: 13 residues. Germline V CDR1 and CDR2: WSHSY, SAAADI. Trimming took off 8 bases at V and 0 bases at J, with 8 bases between the two ends. The chain's CDR3 is CASRGDSGNTIYF. The CDR3 DNA follows: TGCGCCAGCCGGGGGGACTCTGGAAACACCATATATTTT.

Only a few counts were recorded for this clone. The same CDR3 also results from other DNA sequences found in this sample. The gene calls are TRBV25-1 and TRBJ2-1; 10 positions match TRBD2. The CDR3 totals 16 residues. Germline V gene sequence: CDR1 MGHDK, CDR2 SYGVNS. With V trimmed by 2 bases and J by 6 bases, 7 bases remained unmatched. The CDR3, as DNA: TGTGCCAGCAGTGAACTAGCGGGAGAATCCGTCAATGAGCAGTTCTTC. Its translation is CASSELAGESVNEQFF.

V is TRBV20-1 and J is TRBJ2-1, with no clear D. Germline V CDR1 and CDR2: DFQATT, SNEGSKA (reference sequence). With 3 bases removed from V and 4 bases from J, the gap between germline ends came to 4 bases. This CDR3 comprises 11 residues. The CDR3, as DNA: TGCAGTGCTAGGGCATACAATGAGCAGTTCTTC. This codes for CSARAYNEQFF.

This clone was picked up a small number of times. This chain joins TRBV14 and TRBJ2-2; D is undetermined. CDR3 length: 13 residues. Deletions cut 8 bases from V and 5 bases from J, with 12 bases between. From germline, CDR1 is SGHDN and CDR2 FVKESK. The CDR3 DNA is TGTGCCAGCTCTCGGGTTCAGACCGGGGAGCTGTTTTTT. This encodes CASSRVQTGELFF.

The chain recombines TRBV15 with TRBJ2-3, with 8 bases fitting TRBD1. Per the germline V gene, CDR1 is LNHNV and CDR2 is YYDKDF (reference sequence). With V trimmed by 7 bases and J by 6 bases, 9 bases remained unmatched. The CDR3 consists of 14 residues. For the CDR3, the DNA is TGTGCCACCACCCGGACAGGGTCGGGGGATACGCAGTATTTT. Protein: CATTRTGSGDTQYF. Using reference TRBV15 and TRBJ2-3 for the parts outside the CDR3, the full variable domain is DAMVIQNPRYQVTQFGKPVTLSCSQTLNHNVMYWYQQKSSQAPKLLFHYYDKDFNNEADTPDNFQSRRPNTSFCFLDIRSPGLGDTAMYLCATTRTGSGDTQYFGPGTRLTVL.

This chain connects TRBV2 to TRBJ2-3, with 11 bases matching TRBD2. This CDR3 spans 17 amino acids. Germline V gene data show CDR1 as SNHLY and CDR2 as FYNNEI. Trimming cost V 5 bases and J 0 bases; bases outside gene matches: 7. CDR3 bases: TGTGCCAGCAGTCTTATGACTAGCGGGGCTAGCACAGATACGCAGTATTTT. This gives the protein CASSLMTSGASTDTQYF.